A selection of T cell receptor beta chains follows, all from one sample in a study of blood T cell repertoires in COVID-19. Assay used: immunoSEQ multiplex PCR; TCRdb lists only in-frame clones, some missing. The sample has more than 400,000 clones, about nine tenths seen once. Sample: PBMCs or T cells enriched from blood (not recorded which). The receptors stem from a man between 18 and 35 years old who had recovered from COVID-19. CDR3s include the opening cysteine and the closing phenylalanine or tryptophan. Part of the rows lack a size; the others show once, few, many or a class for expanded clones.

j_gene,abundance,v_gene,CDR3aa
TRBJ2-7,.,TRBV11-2,CASSLEWGAYEQYF
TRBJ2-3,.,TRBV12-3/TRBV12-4,CASSLGRADTQYF
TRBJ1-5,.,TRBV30,CAWTRGNQPQHF
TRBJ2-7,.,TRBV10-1,CASSQQGNEQYF
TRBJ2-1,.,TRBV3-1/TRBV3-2,CASRAGGSNWNEQFF
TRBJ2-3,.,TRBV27,CASSSPGLANTDTQYF
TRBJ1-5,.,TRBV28,CASSLPRSDQPQHF
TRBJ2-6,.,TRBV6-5,CASRTTHGGANVLTF
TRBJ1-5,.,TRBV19,CASSIAGRGLVQPQHF
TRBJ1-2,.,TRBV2,CASSPRQGLSYGYTF
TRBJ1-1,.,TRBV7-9,CASSPRGPNTEAFF
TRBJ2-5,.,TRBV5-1,CASKMPGLQGTQYF
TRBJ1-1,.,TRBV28,CASLLSSLNTEAFF
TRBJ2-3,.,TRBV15,CATSRGGKLAGGSIGSTDTQYF
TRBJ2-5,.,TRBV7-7,CASSPRGGGEETQYF
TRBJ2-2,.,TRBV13,CASSPGTGNTGELFF
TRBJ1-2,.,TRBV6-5,CASSLQGTLSNYGYTF
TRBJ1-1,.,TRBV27,CASSRGILGQARTEAFF
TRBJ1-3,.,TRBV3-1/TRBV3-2,CASSQVGSWSSSGNTIYF
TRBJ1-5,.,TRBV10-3,CAISDLHSNQPQHF
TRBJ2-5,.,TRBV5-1,CASSLESGSSGKETQYF
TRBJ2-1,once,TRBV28,CASSLGGRAGYEQFF
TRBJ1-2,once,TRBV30,CAWSSGQGDGYTF
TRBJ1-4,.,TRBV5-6,CASRSRDRLDEKLFF
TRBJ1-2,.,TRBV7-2,CASSPDSPDYGYTF
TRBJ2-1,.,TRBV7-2,CASSLGFGTYNEQFF
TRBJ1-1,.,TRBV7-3,CASRRGPRAEAFF
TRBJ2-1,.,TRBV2,CASSQLAGAAEQFF
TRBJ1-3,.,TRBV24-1,CATSDGDYSGNTIYF
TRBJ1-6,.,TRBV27,CASSPDTAGSPLHF
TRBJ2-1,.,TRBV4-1,CASSQPTSGTYNEQFF
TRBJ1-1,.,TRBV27,CASWRGGTEAFF
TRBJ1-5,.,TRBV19,CASSIEGQRGNQPQHF
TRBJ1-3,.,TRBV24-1,CATRHAGGNSGNTIYF
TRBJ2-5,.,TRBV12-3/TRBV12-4,CASARGGVKTQYF
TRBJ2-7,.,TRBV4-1,CASSQVSGNYEQYF
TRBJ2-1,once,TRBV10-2,CASSQGQEQFF
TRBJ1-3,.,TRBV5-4,CASTAGGGNTIYF
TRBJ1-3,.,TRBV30,CACDRASGNTIYF
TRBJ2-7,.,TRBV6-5,CASSSGQRTEQYF
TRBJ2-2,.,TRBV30,CAWGSGTNTGELFF
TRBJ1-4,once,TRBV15,CATAGGGSTNEKLFF
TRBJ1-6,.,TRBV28,CASSSGGMNNSPLHF
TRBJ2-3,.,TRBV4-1,CASSQDSRMGSSRTDTQYF
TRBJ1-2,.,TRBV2,CASGGTPERYTF
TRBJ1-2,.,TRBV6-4,CASSVDSLSNYGYTF
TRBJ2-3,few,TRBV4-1,CASSQDLPGGPDTQYF
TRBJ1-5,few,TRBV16,CASSRKGSGQPQHF
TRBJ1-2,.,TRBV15,CATSRGTGTQYGYTF